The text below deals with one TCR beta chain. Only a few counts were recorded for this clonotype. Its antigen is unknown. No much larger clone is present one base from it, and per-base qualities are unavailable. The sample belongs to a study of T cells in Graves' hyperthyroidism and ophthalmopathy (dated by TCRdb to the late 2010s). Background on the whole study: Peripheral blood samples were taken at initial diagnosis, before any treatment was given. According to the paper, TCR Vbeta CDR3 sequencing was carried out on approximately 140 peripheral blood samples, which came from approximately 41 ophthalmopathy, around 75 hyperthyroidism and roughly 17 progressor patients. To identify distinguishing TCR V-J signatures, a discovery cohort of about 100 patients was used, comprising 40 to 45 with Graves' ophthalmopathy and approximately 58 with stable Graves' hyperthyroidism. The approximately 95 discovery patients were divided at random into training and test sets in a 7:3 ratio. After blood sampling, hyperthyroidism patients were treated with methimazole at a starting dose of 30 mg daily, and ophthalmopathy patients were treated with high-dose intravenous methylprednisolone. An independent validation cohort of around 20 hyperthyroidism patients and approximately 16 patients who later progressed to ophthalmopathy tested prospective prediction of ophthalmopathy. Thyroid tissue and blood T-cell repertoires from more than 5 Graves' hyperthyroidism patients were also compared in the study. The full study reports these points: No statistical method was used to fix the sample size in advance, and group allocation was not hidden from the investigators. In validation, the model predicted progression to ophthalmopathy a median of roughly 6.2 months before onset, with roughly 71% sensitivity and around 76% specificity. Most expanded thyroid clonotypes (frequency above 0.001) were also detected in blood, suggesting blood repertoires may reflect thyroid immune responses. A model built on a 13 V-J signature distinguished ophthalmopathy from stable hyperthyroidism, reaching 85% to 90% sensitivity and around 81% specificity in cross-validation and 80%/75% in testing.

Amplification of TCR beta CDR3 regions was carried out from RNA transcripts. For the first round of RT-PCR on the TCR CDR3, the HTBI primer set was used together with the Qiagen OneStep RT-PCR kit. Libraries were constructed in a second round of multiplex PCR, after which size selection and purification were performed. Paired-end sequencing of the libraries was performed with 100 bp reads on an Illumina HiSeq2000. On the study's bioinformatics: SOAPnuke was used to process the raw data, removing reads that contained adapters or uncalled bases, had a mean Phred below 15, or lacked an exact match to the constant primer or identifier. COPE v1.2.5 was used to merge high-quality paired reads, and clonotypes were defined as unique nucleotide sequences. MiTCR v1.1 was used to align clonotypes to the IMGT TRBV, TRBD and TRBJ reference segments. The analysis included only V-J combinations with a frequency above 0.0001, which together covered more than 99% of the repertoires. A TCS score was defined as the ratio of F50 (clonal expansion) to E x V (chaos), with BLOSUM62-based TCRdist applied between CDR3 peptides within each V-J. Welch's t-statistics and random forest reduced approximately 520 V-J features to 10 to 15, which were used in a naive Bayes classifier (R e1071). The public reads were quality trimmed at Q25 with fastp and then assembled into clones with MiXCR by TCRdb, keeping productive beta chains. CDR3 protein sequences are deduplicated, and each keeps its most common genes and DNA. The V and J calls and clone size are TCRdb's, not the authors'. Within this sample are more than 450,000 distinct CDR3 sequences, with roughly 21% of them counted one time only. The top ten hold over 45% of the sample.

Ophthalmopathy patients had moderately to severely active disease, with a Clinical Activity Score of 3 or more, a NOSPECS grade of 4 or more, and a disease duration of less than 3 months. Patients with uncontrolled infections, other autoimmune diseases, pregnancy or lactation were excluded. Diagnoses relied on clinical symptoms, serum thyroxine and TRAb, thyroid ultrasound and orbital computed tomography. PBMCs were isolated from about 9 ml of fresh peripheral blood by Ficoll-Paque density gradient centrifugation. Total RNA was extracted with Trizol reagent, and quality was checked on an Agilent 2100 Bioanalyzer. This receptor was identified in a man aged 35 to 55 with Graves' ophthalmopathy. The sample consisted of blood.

The DNA sequence is given as TGTGCCTCCCGGAGGGAGCAGGCCGGGGAGCTGTTTTTT. It translates as CASRREQAGELFF. Recombination joined TRBV10-3 with TRBJ2-2; TRBD2 is a possible D gene, resting on 6 matching bases. V and J are truncated by 11 bases and 6 bases respectively, leaving an intervening sequence of 16 bases. From cysteine to phenylalanine, the CDR3 is 13 amino acids long. Here the CDR3 DNA is all that survives: 39 bases in frame from base 1. The CDR1 and CDR2 encoded by the germline V gene are ENHRY and SYGVKD.